This entry concerns a single T cell receptor beta chain. Its target is unknown. This entry comes from a study of identical twins. Points from the study as a whole: Out-of-frame beta chain sequences displayed weaker excess sharing between twins. Models underestimated out-of-frame TCR alpha sharing in monozygotic twins. Researchers caution that invariant MAIT and iNKT cells could partly confound zero-insertion analyses.

The germline V gene has CDR1 MNHEY and CDR2 SMNVEV (reference sequence). The CDR3 extends over 15 amino acids. V gave up 5 bases and J gave up 3 bases; unmatched junction bases: 8. MiXCR was run by TCRdb on the 5' RACE reads, yielding one entry per CDR3 protein. This sample has 1.5 million to 2 million distinct CDR3 sequences, with about 32% found just once. The genes are TRBV27 and TRBJ1-2, with 8 bases lining up with TRBD1. Source material: cord blood. The receptor was derived from a newborn girl in good health. The CDR3 nucleotides are TGTGCCAGCAGTCCTCTGACAGGGGAGCACTATGGCTACACCTTC. It is translated as CASSPLTGEHYGYTF.